This TCR beta chain was sequenced for a study of post-analysis software for immune sequencing data. About the research overall: Recorded subtypes: relapsing-remitting, secondary progressive, progressive-relapsing; some patients unannotated. Regarding the study as a whole: Included in a set of about five TRBV segments more frequent in patients than controls were TRBV5-6, TRBV5-1 and TRBV20-1. Those with multiple sclerosis, the patient group, showed significantly lower normalized Chao1 diversity than controls. F measure grouped same-batch samples tightly together.

As concerns this clonotype: The target antigen is unknown.

This CDR3 has 16 residues. V lost 3 bases, J lost 5 bases, and 10 bases stayed unmatched. Germline V gives CDR1 SEHNR, CDR2 FQNEAQ (reference sequence). The authors incorporated unique molecular identifiers into the TCR beta cDNA libraries. TCRdb redid the calling of the PCR reads with MiXCR, one entry per CDR3 protein. Altogether about 460,000 distinct CDR3 sequences are present, 45% being singletons, with the ten largest covering 9.5% to 13%. Sample: blood. The chain is built from TRBV7-9 and TRBJ2-3; 8 bases align to TRBD1. The receptor was derived from a girl aged 5 to 17 with multiple sclerosis. CDR3 nucleotide sequence: TGTGCCAGCAGCTTTTGGCAGGGGGCGATTGGAGATACGCAGTATTTT. Amino acid sequence: CASSFWQGAIGDTQYF.